This T cell receptor beta chain came from a study of monozygotic twins with inflammatory bowel disease. About this clonotype itself: Its antigen is as yet unknown.

A total RNA quantity of roughly 3,300 ng went into each TCR library. TCRdb re-called the 5' RACE reads and shows each CDR3 protein once, DNA omitted. The sample table sets out approximately 110,000 distinct CDR3 sequences. This CDR3 has 16 residues. Germline V gene lookup returns CDR1 SGDLS and CDR2 YYNGEE. General study points: Support was absent for any single strong signal or clonotype linked to IBD. By inverse Simpson index, TCRbeta diversity was lower in IBD patients than in healthy co-twins.

The chain carries TRBV9 and TRBJ2-1; TCRdb reports TRBD2, a call that lacks DNA to check it against. The sample comprised blood. This TCR was recovered from a human donor with ulcerative colitis or Crohn's disease, or a healthy co-twin of an affected twin (not recorded which). This CDR3 is CASTTWEGGPSDEQFF.